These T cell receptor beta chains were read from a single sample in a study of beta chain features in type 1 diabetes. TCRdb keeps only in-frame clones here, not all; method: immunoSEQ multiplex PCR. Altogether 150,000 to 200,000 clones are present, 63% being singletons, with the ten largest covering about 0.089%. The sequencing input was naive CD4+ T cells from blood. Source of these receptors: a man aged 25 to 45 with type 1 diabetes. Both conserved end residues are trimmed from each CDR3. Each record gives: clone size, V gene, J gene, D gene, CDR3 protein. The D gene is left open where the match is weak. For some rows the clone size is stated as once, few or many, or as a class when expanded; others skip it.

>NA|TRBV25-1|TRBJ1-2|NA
ASSESGAILRDYGYT
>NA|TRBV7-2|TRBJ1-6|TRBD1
ASSLAYKGTGGDSLH
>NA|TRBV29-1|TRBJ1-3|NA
SVAHTGARNTIY
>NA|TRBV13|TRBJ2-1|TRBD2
ASSHPQRGSYNEQF
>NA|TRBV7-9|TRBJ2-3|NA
ASSLGTDTQY
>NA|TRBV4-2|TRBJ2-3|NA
ASSQERGSMNTQY
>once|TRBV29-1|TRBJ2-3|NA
SVGGDGRTDTQY
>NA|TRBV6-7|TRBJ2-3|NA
ASSEPGATDTQY
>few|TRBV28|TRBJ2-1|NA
ASRLFEAGTALF
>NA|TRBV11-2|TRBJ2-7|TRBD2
ASSLDLLAGVYEQY
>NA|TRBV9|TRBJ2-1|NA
ASSVDRAGYNEQF
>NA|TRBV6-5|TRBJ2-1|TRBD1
ASSWGTGRNEQF
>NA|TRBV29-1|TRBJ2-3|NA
SVEDLTDTQY
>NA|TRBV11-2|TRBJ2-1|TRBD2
ASSLLAGAYNEQF
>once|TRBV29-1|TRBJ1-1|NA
SVEVGGEGTEAF
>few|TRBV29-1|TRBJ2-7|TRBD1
SVTLRDRPYEQY
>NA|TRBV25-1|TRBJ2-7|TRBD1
ASSGYRGRGEQY
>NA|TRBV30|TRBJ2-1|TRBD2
AWSALPPGLAYNEQF
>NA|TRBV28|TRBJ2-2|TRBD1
ASSVDRGYTGELF
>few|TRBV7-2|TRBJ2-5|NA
ASSLFGRVAETQY
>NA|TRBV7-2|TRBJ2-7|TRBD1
ASSLARDRDREQY
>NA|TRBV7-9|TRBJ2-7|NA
ASSLVGGPYEQY
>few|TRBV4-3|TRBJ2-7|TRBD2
ASSQDVGLAGYEQY
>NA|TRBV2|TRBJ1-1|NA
ASTLTTGYGTEAF